Listed here is a single TCR beta chain. Its antigen is still unknown. The donors belonged to the approximately 120-subject validation cohort, separate from the approximately 670-subject first cohort. This entry is derived from a study of cytomegalovirus exposure and HLA in healthy donors. Study-level information: The platform used for the 120 or so validation repertoires matched that of the approximately 670 first-cohort repertoires, a later analysis reported. Overall study findings and caveats: In the approximately 130 validation repertoires, a later analysis found that first-cohort TCR clusters tended to co-occur. Among TCR beta chains, those listed as cytomegalovirus-associated numbered around 180.

The CDR3 is made up of 13 amino acids. Looked up from germline, CDR1 is LNHDA and CDR2 is SQIVND (reference sequence). Trimming took off 7 bases at V and 0 bases at J, with 10 bases between the two ends. The table came from immunoSEQ multiplex PCR; TCRdb's copy has only in-frame clones and leaves some out. The data show about 160,000 clones, with roughly nine tenths seen just once and around 10% held by the top ten. Sequencing was performed on PBMCs. The J gene is TRBJ2-7, the V gene TRBV19, with TRBD1 as a possible D gene (6 bases). This TCR was recovered from a young woman in good health and CMV-seropositive. DNA for the CDR3: TGTGCCAGTACCGAGGGACACTCCTACGAGCAGTACTTC. Translation: CASTEGHSYEQYF.